This T cell receptor beta chain was sequenced in a study of OX40 agonist ivuxolimab in advanced cancers. Study outcomes and limitations: Antigens targeted by the expanded peripheral T cells were not determined. Blood T cells, both CD4+ and CD8+, expanded clonally by week 6 at 0.1 to 3.0 mg/kg.

Trimming removed 2 bases from V and 0 bases from J, with 13 bases in between. Germline CDR1 is LNHDA and CDR2 is SQIVND (reference sequence). CDR3 length: 16 residues. Regarding this clone: What it recognizes is unknown.

The data were produced by immunoSEQ multiplex PCR, yet TCRdb's version contains in-frame clones alone and is incomplete. The table has 99,000 or so clones, 90% to 95% seen once. This receptor was taken from an adult with an advanced solid tumor such as melanoma, head and neck, liver or kidney cancer. The sequenced sample was CD4+ or CD8+ T cells sorted from blood, obtained in a trial of the OX40 agonist ivuxolimab. V usage is TRBV19 and J usage is TRBJ1-1, with unresolved D. In DNA form, the CDR3 reads TGTGCCAGTAGTATAAGACCTCAGGTCATGAACACTGAAGCTTTCTTT. Translated: CASSIRPQVMNTEAFF.